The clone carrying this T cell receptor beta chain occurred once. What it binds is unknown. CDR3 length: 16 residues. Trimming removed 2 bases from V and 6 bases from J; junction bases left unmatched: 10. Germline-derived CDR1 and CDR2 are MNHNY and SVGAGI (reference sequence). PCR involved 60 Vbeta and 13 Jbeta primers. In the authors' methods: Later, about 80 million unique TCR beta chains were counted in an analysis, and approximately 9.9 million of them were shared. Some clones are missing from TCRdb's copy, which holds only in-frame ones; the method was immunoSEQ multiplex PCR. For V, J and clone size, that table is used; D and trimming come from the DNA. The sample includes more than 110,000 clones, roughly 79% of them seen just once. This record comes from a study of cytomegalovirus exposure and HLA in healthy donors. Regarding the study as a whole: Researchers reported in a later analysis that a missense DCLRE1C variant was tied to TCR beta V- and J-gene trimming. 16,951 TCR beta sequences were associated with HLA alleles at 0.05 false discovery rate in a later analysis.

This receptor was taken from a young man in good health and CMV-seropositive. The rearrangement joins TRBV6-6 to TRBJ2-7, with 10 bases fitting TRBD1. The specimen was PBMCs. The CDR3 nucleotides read TGTGCCAGCAGTTACGCACTGACAGGGGGCGGACGCGAGCAGTACTTC. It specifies CASSYALTGGGREQYF.